Detailed here is one T cell receptor (beta chain). This clone was detected only a few times. No antigen is known for it. Nothing much larger sits one base from this clone, and base qualities are not available. The data are from a study of cytomegalovirus exposure and HLA in healthy donors (dated by TCRdb to 2017 to 2019). Context from the whole study: In an earlier analysis of several hundred of the donors, 250 to 350 Gb of sequence data and 95 million to 130 million unique TCR beta sequences from about 179 million T cells were reported. Roughly 300 gigabases of sequencing data and 75 million to 85 million unique TCR sequences made up an early release that covered approximately 650 HLA-typed donors. The genetic ancestry cluster associated with self-reported Caucasian donors included roughly 84% of the 350 to 500 genotyped donors. The study was designed to test whether signatures of past pathogen exposure could be identified by cataloging public T cell receptors. The study profiled the T cell repertoires of hundreds of subjects by immunosequencing and related them to cytomegalovirus serostatus. Along with the approximately 700-subject first cohort, a separate validation cohort of 120 different subjects was used. High-throughput TCR immunosequencing, statistical association of individual TCRs with disease status, and machine learning were combined to predict cytomegalovirus infection status. In a later analysis, previously published TCR beta repertoires from about 640 donors were re-analyzed and high-resolution HLA genotyping was added so that TCR occurrence patterns could be studied. Rather than using new phenotypic data, the later analysis identified candidate immune exposures from TCR beta sequences and from how often those sequences occurred across donors. In an earlier analysis of about 590 of the donors, high-throughput TCR beta sequencing was used to judge whether each TCR beta V gene segment behaved as functional or pseudogenic. Donor age, sex, ethnicity and CMV serostatus were collected together with the repertoire data. Genome-wide SNP genotypes for about 65% of the roughly 670 donors were used in a later genetic analysis, which treated that subset as a discovery cohort. Every repertoire in the discovery cohort had been generated on one and the same sequencing platform. HLA typing included class I and class II loci at four-digit resolution. The number of typed donors differed by locus: 629-630 for A, B, C, DRB1 and DQB1; roughly 510 for DQA1; some 610 for DPA1; and 450 to 480 for DPB1. Roughly 5 DR-DQ haplotypes were treated as single units for association and clustering because of strong linkage in the cohort. On average, roughly 240,000 unique TCR beta nucleotide sequences were sequenced per donor among more than 350 genotyped donors of the cohort, with roughly 18% of those sequences being non-productive. The investigation overall reported the following: Because counts were too low, seventeen rarely observed V segments, including chromosome 9 orphons, were excluded from the earlier analysis of under 650 of the donors. Compared with equally common non-associated chains, HLA-associated TCR beta chains in a later analysis were more clonally expanded and had lower generation probabilities. A later analysis found that TCR association rates varied across HLA loci, with DRB1 alleles showing the most associated TCRs and HLA-C alleles the fewest. Because HLA typing was missing for some donors at each locus, association tests included only the typed subset. An association between a missense DCLRE1C variant and V-gene and J-gene trimming of TCR beta chains was found in a later genetic analysis and replicated in an independent cohort. Some IMGT-functional V segments, including TRBV6-2 and TRBV6-3, could not be distinguished by the 87-base-pair reads and were therefore excluded. A further reported finding was that TCR beta sequences accurately predicted the HLA-A and HLA-B alleles for most subjects in the first cohort. Linkage disequilibrium might explain the correlated functional status among segregating V segments, but an unknown experimental factor could not be excluded. Three of the identified cytomegalovirus-associated TCR beta chains were confirmed in vitro to be specific for cytomegalovirus antigens. CMV serostatus was the only immune exposure information available for the cohort. Strong co-occurrence of HLA alleles, especially DR and DQ, made assigning TCR associations to individual alleles difficult. Most TCR sequences were seen in very few donors, while some public TCRs were found in many individuals. The study gave a list of 150 to 200 TCR beta chains associated with cytomegalovirus. In a later genetic analysis, fewer N-insertions in productive TCRs were reported among donors in an Asian-associated ancestry cluster than the roughly 700-donor mean. Roughly uniform sequencing depth across donors was assumed in presence/absence analyses, although this assumption may not hold. In a later analysis, some 17,000 TCR beta sequences were associated with specific HLA alleles at a false discovery rate of 0.05. A group of highly shared sequence variants was considered likely to be a technical artifact of the sequencing pipeline. Cytomegalovirus status was reported to be diagnosed by the classifier with high specificity and sensitivity in both the original and validation cohorts. An earlier analysis of approximately 590 of the donors showed that most TCR beta V segments appeared in productive rearrangements either about 90% or about 30% of the time, which broadly matched IMGT annotations. Most CMV-associated TCR beta chains appeared to be HLA-restricted in a later analysis, and the HLA associations seemed to be driven largely by CMV exposure. A later analysis reported that several top co-occurrence clusters appeared linked to parvovirus B19, influenza, CMV and Epstein-Barr virus. The authors suggested that the approach could potentially be extended to other disease states and immunological phenotypes. In this cohort, only TCR beta chains were sequenced, and detectable features were limited by the absence of alpha or paired-chain data.

The cohort comprised hundreds of healthy bone marrow donors. All cohort members were sampled while nominally healthy, although unrecorded immune exposures were likely present. The donor was CMV seronegative and belonged to the group of more than 300 seronegative cohort members. Each donor provided a peripheral blood sample, and peripheral blood mononuclear cells were used for TCR beta sequencing. The Qiagen DNeasy Blood Extraction Kit was used to extract genomic DNA from the blood cell samples. Inclusive of the bounding cysteine and phenylalanine, the CDR3 is 12 residues long. Only CDR3 DNA remains: 36 bases, in frame from the first base. The germline V gene sets CDR1 to SGHRS and CDR2 to YFSETQ. V loses 5 bases, J loses 3 bases, and the germline ends lie 8 bases apart. Libraries were prepared through the immunoSEQ multiplex PCR assay. For the multiplex PCR, a mixture combining 60 forward primers for TCR Vbeta segments and 13 reverse primers for TCR Jbeta segments was used. The CDR3 region of rearranged TCR beta genes was amplified from genomic DNA with a multiplex PCR assay. The Illumina HiSeq System was used to sequence the amplified TCR beta libraries as 87-base-pair reads. The original methods were these. Across the 666 repertoires, a later analysis counted 80 million or so unique TCR beta chains, 8.5 million to 12 million of which were shared by at least two donors. Raw reads were error-corrected and collapsed into unique sequences with a nearest-neighbor algorithm that merged closely related sequences to remove PCR and sequencing errors. Alignment of CDR3 sequences to IMGT reference sequences was used to assign V, D and J gene segments. For a sequence to be retained, at least a six-nucleotide match to both a V gene segment and a J gene segment was required. Rearrangements were classified as productive when the CDR3 lacked stop codons and remained in frame with V and J, and all other rearrangements were classified as non-productive. Following IMGT convention, CDR3 was defined as the stretch from the second conserved V-encoded cysteine to the conserved J-encoded phenylalanine. In an earlier analysis of more than 550 of the donors, sequences lacking an unambiguous match to a single V gene segment were excluded. An earlier analysis of 587 of the donors called V segments functional above 56.7% productive rearrangements and segregating when the between-donor standard deviation exceeded 5%. To diagnose cytomegalovirus status from the catalog of TCR beta chain sequences, a statistical classification framework was built. In a later analysis, V and J genes were assigned by comparing TCR nucleotide sequences against IMGT/GENE-DB human TR gene sequences. A later analysis assigned CDR3 sequences and most-parsimonious VDJ recombination scenarios with the TCRdist pipeline. In a later analysis, each TCR beta chain was defined by its CDR3 amino acid sequence together with its V-gene family, and reads without a unique V-gene family were excluded. A later analysis removed roughly 590 highly shared, low-generation-probability nucleotide sequences to deal with suspected cross-contamination and a sequencing artifact. In a later analysis, a clonal expansion index for each public chain was calculated from normalized within-repertoire ranks of inferred template counts. A later analysis computed generation probabilities with a VDJ recombination model fitted to out-of-frame rearrangements, and checked the results against IGoR. In a later analysis, hypergeometric tests were used to score TCR-TCR, TCR-HLA and TCR-CMV co-occurrence, with a repertoire-size bias correction applied to TCR pairs. In a later analysis, false discovery rates were estimated by permuting HLA or CMV assignments 20 times. A later analysis grouped co-occurring TCRs with DBSCAN, adding TCRdist sequence similarity when clustering within HLA-allele-positive subsets. Repertoires with fewer than 30,000 or more than 120,000 public chains were left out of co-occurrence clustering, as were five repertoires with anomalous nucleotide sharing. TCRdb took this table from immuneACCESS and kept in-frame rearrangements with V and J called. Such tables lack part of the clones; where checked against another copy, unresolved V genes explain under half of the gap, and the rest is unexplained. The DNA gave D and trimming, while V, J and clone size come from that table. The sample has about 89,000 clones on record, 60% to 80% of them singletons. Around 3.5% of the sample lies in the top ten.

The chain links TRBV5-1 with TRBJ1-1; TRBD1 is possibly the D segment (5 matching bases). The sequencing sample was made of PBMCs. This TCR derives from a young man in good health and CMV-seronegative. The sequence in DNA is TGCGCCAGCAGGCAGGGTCACACTGAAGCTTTCTTT. Translated, it gives CASRQGHTEAFF.